Listed below are T cell receptor beta chains from one sample, sequenced in a study of identical twins. TCRdb passed the 5' RACE reads through MiXCR, listing each CDR3 protein once. The table records 640,000 or so distinct CDR3 sequences, around 6.1% of them present only once. The specimen was naive T cells sorted from blood. The receptors here all came from a man between 18 and 29 years old in good health. Each CDR3 is given with its conserved first and last residue. The D gene is left open where the match is weak. Clone sizes are given selectively: once, few, many, or a class where the clone is expanded.

d_call j_call v_call clone_size cdr3_nt cdr3_aa
- TRBJ2-3 TRBV12-3/TRBV12-4 many TGTGCCAGCAGTTTAGATAACCGAATTTACACAGATACGCAGTATTTT CASSLDNRIYTDTQYF
- TRBJ1-2 TRBV6-5 - TGTGCCAGCAGTTACTCGATGTTGACAGATGGCTACACCTTC CASSYSMLTDGYTF
- TRBJ1-2 TRBV6-5 - TGTGCCAGCAGTTACGGGGGCGCGGACTATGGCTACACCTTC CASSYGGADYGYTF
- TRBJ2-3 TRBV12-3/TRBV12-4 many TGTGCCAGCAGACCGGGCTATCTAAGCACAGATACGCAGTATTTT CASRPGYLSTDTQYF
TRBD1 TRBJ1-1 TRBV5-1 few TGCGCCAGCAGCTTGTCCCCGGGACAGGGGGCCACTGAAGCTTTCTTT CASSLSPGQGATEAFF
- TRBJ2-3 TRBV10-3 many TGTGCCATCAGCGCACTTACGACTAGCACAGATACGCAGTATTTT CAISALTTSTDTQYF
- TRBJ1-2 TRBV28 many TGTGCCAGCAGTTTGGGGCCAGTAAGAGGCTACACCTTC CASSLGPVRGYTF
- TRBJ2-1 TRBV27 few TGTGCCAGCAGTTTCAAGGACGGTGGGCCTGGGGGGCAGTTCTTC CASSFKDGGPGGQFF
TRBD1 TRBJ1-1 TRBV6-2/TRBV6-3 many TGTGCCAGCATAAGACAGGGGAGAACTGAAGCTTTCTTT CASIRQGRTEAFF
- TRBJ2-1 TRBV5-1 many TGCGCCAGCAGCTTGGAAGGGGGGCAGTTCTTC CASSLEGGQFF
- TRBJ2-3 TRBV10-2 many TGCGCCAGCAGTGAGTACCGGATCACAGATACGCAGTATTTT CASSEYRITDTQYF
TRBD2 TRBJ2-1 TRBV20-1 many TGCAGTGCTAGAGATTGGTCTAGCGGGAGGACCTACAATGAGCAGTTCTTC CSARDWSSGRTYNEQFF
- TRBJ2-3 TRBV15 - TGTGCCACCAGCGGAATCGACAGGTGGTCAGATACGCAGTATTTT CATSGIDRWSDTQYF
- TRBJ2-4 TRBV3-1 few TGTGCCAGCAGCCAAAGTGGCCCAACTAGGTACTTAGCCAAAAACATTCAGTACTTC CASSQSGPTRYLAKNIQYF
- TRBJ1-2 TRBV7-9 - TGTGCCAGCAGCTTATCAAGGACCGATGTTGTTGGCTACACCTTC CASSLSRTDVVGYTF
- TRBJ2-1 TRBV7-9 many TGTGCCAGCAGCCCTTTTAAGGGTCGGCACTACAATGAGCAGTTCTTC CASSPFKGRHYNEQFF
- TRBJ1-1 TRBV5-1 few TGCGCCAGCGGGTCAGGGCAGCACACTGAAGCTTTCTTT CASGSGQHTEAFF
- TRBJ2-1 TRBV11-2 many TGTGCCAGCAGCTTCGAAAGGTCCACCCGGGCCTACAATGAGCAGTTCTTC CASSFERSTRAYNEQFF
TRBD2 TRBJ2-7 TRBV20-1 many TGCAGTTCCCAACCGGGACTAGCGACCGAGCAGTACTTC CSSQPGLATEQYF
TRBD2 TRBJ2-4 TRBV18 - TGTGCCAGCTCACCACCGCTAGCGGCGGCCAAAAACATTCAGTACTTC CASSPPLAAAKNIQYF
- TRBJ2-2 TRBV9 many TGTGCCAGCAGCCCCCGGGTCATCCTAATAAACACCGGGGAGCTGTTTTTT CASSPRVILINTGELFF
- TRBJ1-5 TRBV4-1 many TGCGCCAGCAGCCACACGGGGGAACAGCCCCAGCATTTT CASSHTGEQPQHF
TRBD1 TRBJ2-7 TRBV6-1 few TGTGCCAGCAGAACCGACAGGGCCAGGGACCACGAGCAGTACTTC CASRTDRARDHEQYF
- TRBJ2-3 TRBV28 many TGTGCCAGCAGTCCGCCGAGAGGCCACACAGATACGCAGTATTTT CASSPPRGHTDTQYF
- TRBJ2-1 TRBV5-6 many TGTGCCAGCAGCTTGTTCCGCGGGACCTACAATGAGCAGTTCTTC CASSLFRGTYNEQFF
TRBD1 TRBJ2-7 TRBV12-3/TRBV12-4 many TGTGCCAGCAGCCAGACAGGGACCCCCTACGAGCAGTACTTC CASSQTGTPYEQYF
- TRBJ2-1 TRBV25-1 few TGTGCCAGCAGTGCGGAGTTTAGGGAGTACAATGAGCAGTTCTTC CASSAEFREYNEQFF
TRBD1 TRBJ1-4 TRBV12-3/TRBV12-4 few TGTGCCAGCAGGGGACAGGTGGGCGAAAAACTGTTTTTT CASRGQVGEKLFF